This TCR beta chain was sequenced in a study of cytomegalovirus exposure and HLA in healthy donors. PCR involved 60 Vbeta and 13 Jbeta primers. The data were produced by immunoSEQ multiplex PCR, yet TCRdb's version contains in-frame clones alone and is incomplete. The table lists 200,000 or so clones, roughly 84% of them singletons. CDR3 length: 17 amino acids. V shed 6 bases and J 4 bases; nucleotides not matched to a gene: 17. Germline values: CDR1 SNHLY, CDR2 FYNNEI. This clone has just one count. Sequenced sample: PBMCs. The sequence was obtained from a woman between 45 and 65 years old in good health and CMV-seropositive. The chain uses TRBV2 and TRBJ2-5, with 7 bases that match TRBD1. In DNA, the CDR3 is TGTGCCAGCAGCGGGTCCCTGGGACAGACCCCGGGAGAGACCCAGTACTTC. Protein sequence: CASSGSLGQTPGETQYF. Full variable domain (missing parts from reference TRBV2 and TRBJ2-5): EPEVTQTPSHQVTQMGQEVILRCVPISNHLYFYWYRQILGQKVEFLVSFYNNEISEKSEIFDDQFSVERPDGSNFTLKIRSTKLEDSAMYFCASSGSLGQTPGETQYFGPGTRLLVL.